What follows describes a single TCR beta chain. The data were obtained in a study of blood T cell repertoires in COVID-19. In the authors' workflow: Nucleated cell counts were estimated from reference gene primer amplification. Produced via immunoSEQ multiplex PCR; TCRdb's table is partial and in-frame only. V and J calls and clone size follow that table, whereas D and trimming were derived from the DNA. This repertoire shows about 120,000 clones, roughly 89% found once; its top ten account for almost 4.5%. The clonotype originates from a man aged 35 to 55 with acute or convalescent COVID-19. Sequencing input: peripheral blood.

CDR3 sequence: CSAPGTGELFF. Written as DNA, the CDR3 is TGCAGTGCTCCGGGGACCGGGGAGCTGTTTTTT. V is TRBV20-1 and J is TRBJ2-2; TRBD2 is a possible D gene (5 bases). Germline CDR1 DFQATT, CDR2 SNEGSKA (reference sequence). The CDR3 totals 11 residues. V shed 5 bases and J shed 5 bases, with 6 bases lying between them.